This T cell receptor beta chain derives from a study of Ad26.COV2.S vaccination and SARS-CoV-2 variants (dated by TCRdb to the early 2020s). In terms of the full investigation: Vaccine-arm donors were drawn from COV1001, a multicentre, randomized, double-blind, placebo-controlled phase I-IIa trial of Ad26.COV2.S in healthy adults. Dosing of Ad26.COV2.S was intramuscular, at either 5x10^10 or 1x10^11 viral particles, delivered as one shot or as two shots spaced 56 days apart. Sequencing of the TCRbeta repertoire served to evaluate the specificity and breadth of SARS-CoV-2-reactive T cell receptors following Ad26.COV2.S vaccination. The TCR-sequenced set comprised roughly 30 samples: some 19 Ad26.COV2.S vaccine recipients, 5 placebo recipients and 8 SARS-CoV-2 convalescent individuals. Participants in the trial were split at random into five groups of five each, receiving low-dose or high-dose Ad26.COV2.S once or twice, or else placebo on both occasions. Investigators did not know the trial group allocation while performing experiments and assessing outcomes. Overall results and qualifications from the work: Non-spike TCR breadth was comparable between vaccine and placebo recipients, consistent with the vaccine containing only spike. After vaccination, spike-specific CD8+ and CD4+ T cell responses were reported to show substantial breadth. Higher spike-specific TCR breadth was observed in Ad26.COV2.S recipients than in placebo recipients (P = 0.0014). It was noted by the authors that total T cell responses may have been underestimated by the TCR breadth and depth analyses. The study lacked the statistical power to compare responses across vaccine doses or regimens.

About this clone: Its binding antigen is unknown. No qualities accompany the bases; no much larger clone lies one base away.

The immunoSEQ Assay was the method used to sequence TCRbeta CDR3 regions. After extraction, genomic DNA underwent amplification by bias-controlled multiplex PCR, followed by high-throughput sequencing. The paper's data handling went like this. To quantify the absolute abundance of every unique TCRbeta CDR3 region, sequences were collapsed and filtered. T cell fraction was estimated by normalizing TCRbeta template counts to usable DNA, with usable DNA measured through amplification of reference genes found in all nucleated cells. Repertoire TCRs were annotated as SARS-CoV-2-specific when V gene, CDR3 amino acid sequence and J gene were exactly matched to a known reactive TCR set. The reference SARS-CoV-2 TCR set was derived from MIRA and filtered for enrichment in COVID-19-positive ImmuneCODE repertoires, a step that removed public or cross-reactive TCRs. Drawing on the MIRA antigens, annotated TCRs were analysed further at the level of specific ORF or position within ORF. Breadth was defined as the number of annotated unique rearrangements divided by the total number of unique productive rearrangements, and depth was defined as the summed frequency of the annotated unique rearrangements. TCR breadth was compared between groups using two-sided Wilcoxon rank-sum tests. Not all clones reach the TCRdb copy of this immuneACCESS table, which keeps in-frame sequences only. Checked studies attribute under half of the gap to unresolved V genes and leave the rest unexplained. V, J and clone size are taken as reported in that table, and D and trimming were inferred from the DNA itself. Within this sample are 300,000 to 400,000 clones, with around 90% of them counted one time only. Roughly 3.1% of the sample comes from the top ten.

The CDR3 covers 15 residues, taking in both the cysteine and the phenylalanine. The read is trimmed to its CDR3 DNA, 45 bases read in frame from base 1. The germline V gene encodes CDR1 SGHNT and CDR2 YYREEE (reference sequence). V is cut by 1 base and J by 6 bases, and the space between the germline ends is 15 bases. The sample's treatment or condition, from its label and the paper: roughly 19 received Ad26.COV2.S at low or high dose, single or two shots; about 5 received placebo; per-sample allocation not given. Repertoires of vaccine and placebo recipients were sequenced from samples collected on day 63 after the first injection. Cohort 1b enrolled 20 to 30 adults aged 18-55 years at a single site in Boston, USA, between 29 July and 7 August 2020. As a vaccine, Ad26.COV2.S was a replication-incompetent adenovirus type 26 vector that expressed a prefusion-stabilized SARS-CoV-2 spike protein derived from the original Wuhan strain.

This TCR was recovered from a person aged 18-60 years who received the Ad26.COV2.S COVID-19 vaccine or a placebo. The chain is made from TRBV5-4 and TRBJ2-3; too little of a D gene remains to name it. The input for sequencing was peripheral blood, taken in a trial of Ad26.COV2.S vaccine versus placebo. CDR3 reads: CASSLTSFSVDTQYF. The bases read TGTGCCAGCAGCTTGACGTCTTTTTCGGTGGATACGCAGTATTTT.